Here is one T cell receptor (beta chain) with its context. The PCR had 60 Vbeta and 13 Jbeta primers. Repertoires were generated with immunoSEQ multiplex PCR, while TCRdb's copy carries only in-frame clones and drops some. Here the sample spans about 160,000 clones, over 80% being singletons. This record comes from a study of cytomegalovirus exposure and HLA in healthy donors. Germline V gives CDR1 SQVTM, CDR2 ANQGSEA. Losses at the gene ends were 5 bases for V and 3 bases for J; bases not matched to a gene: 4. The CDR3 runs 13 residues. The source is a young woman in good health and CMV-seronegative. What was sequenced was PBMCs. The chain joins TRBV29-1 to TRBJ1-5; TRBD1 aligns across 7 bases. In DNA, the CDR3 is TGCAGCGTTCGCACAGGGGACAATCAGCCCCAGCATTTT. It codes for CSVRTGDNQPQHF.